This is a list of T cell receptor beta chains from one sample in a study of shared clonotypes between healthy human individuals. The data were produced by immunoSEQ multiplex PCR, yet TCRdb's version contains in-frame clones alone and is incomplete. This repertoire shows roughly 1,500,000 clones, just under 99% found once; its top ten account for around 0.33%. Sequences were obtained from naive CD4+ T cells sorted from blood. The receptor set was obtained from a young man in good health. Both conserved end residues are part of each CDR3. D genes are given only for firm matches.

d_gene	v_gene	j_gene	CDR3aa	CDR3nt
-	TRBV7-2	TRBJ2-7	CASSLVQGLGADYEQYF	TGTGCCAGCAGCTTAGTCCAGGGTCTGGGCGCGGACTACGAGCAGTACTTC
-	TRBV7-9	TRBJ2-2	CASITSVTGELFF	TGTGCCAGCATTACTAGTGTTACCGGGGAGCTGTTTTTT
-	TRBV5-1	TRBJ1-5	CASSLAGNQPQHF	TGCGCCAGCAGCTTGGCAGGCAATCAGCCCCAGCATTTT
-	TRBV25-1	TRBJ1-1	CASSEFWGPDTEAFF	TGTGCCAGCAGTGAATTCTGGGGCCCGGACACTGAAGCTTTCTTT
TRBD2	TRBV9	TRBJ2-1	CASSDIPHPGGGAFF	TGTGCCAGCAGCGATATACCCCACCCCGGGGGGGGCGCGTTCTTC
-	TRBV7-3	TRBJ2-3	CASSLQGGLLNTDTQYF	TGTGCCAGCAGCTTACAGGGAGGACTACTAAACACAGATACGCAGTATTTT
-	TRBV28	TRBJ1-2	CASSLSRPGQRGYTF	TGTGCCAGCAGCCTATCACGCCCAGGCCAGAGGGGCTACACCTTC
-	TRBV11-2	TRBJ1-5	CASSLGRGSPQHF	TGTGCCAGCAGCTTAGGTCGGGGGTCGCCCCAGCATTTT
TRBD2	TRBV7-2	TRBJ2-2	CASSLGLAGTGELFF	TGTGCCAGCAGCCTGGGACTAGCGGGAACCGGGGAGCTGTTTTTT
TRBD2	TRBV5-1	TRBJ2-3	CASSLYASGRYTDTQYF	TGCGCCAGCAGCTTGTACGCTAGCGGGAGGTACACAGATACGCAGTATTTT
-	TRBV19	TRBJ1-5	CASSIARQVSNQPQHF	TGTGCCAGTAGTATAGCGCGCCAAGTAAGCAATCAGCCCCAGCATTTT
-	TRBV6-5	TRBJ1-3	CASSSAGTIYF	TGTGCCAGCAGCTCCGCGGGCACCATATATTTT
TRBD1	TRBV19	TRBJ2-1	CASTKIGTGRSYNEQFF	TGTGCCAGTACAAAAATTGGGACAGGGCGCTCCTACAATGAGCAGTTCTTC
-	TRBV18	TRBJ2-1	CASSPLAGNEQFF	TGTGCCAGCTCACCACTAGCAGGGAATGAGCAGTTCTTC